These T cell receptor beta chains were read from a single sample in a study. TCRdb re-analysed the RT-PCR reads in MiXCR, keeping a single row per CDR3 protein. The sample consists of fewer than 800,000 distinct CDR3 sequences, 12% to 15% of them appearing once. The sequenced sample consisted of memory CD4+ T cells from blood. These receptors all stem from a female donor in good health, serving as a healthy control. Each CDR3 is given with its conserved first and last residue. The D gene is left open where the match is weak. Clone size is given for some rows only: seen once, a few or many times, or a class if the clone is expanded.

D gene	clone size	V gene	J gene	CDR3 DNA	CDR3 protein
NA	NA	TRBV11-2	TRBJ1-2	TGTGCCAGCAGCTTGGAAGTATGGGGCGGCTACACCTTC	CASSLEVWGGYTF
NA	many	TRBV10-3	TRBJ1-2	TGTGCCATCAGTGATTGGGAGGAGGGCGGCTACACCTTC	CAISDWEEGGYTF
TRBD2	few	TRBV25-1	TRBJ2-3	TGTGCCAGCAGTGCGTCGAAAGCGGGAGTGAGCACAGATACGCAGTATTTT	CASSASKAGVSTDTQYF
NA	NA	TRBV12-3/TRBV12-4	TRBJ2-1	TGTGCCAGCGTGTTAGGCTTCACATACAATGAGCAGTTCTTC	CASVLGFTYNEQFF
NA	NA	TRBV5-1	TRBJ1-6	TGCGCCAGCAGCAAGGACACGGTACCTAAGTATTCACCCCTCCACTTT	CASSKDTVPKYSPLHF
TRBD1	few	TRBV5-6	TRBJ2-5	TGTGCCAGCAGTTCGATAGGGGGCTATGAAGAGACCCAGTACTTC	CASSSIGGYEETQYF
NA	NA	TRBV12-3/TRBV12-4	TRBJ1-3	TGTGCCAGCAGTCCTACAGGGTACGGAAACACCATATATTTT	CASSPTGYGNTIYF
TRBD1	NA	TRBV2	TRBJ2-5	TGTGCCAGCAGATTGGACAGGGGGACGAGTGAGACCCAGTACTTC	CASRLDRGTSETQYF
TRBD2	NA	TRBV18	TRBJ2-7	TGTGCCAGCTCAAGAGCACTCACAAGCGGGGTGGACGAGCAGTACTTC	CASSRALTSGVDEQYF
TRBD2	many	TRBV7-3	TRBJ2-1	TGTGCCAGCAGCTTAATGGGACTAGCGGCCTCGAATGAGCAGTTCTTC	CASSLMGLAASNEQFF
NA	few	TRBV18	TRBJ2-6	TGTGCCAGCTCACCAAAGGCCGGAAACTCTGGGGCCAACGTCCTGACTTTC	CASSPKAGNSGANVLTF
NA	once	TRBV2	TRBJ1-2	TGTGCCAGCAGGGATGATAGCTATGGCTACACCTTC	CASRDDSYGYTF
TRBD1	NA	TRBV9	TRBJ1-1	TGTGCCAGCAGCAAGACTGGACAGGGGGGGACTGAAGCTTTCTTT	CASSKTGQGGTEAFF